The 4 T cell receptor beta chains given below trace back to one sample, sequenced in a study of CD8+CD57+ T cells in acquired aplastic anemia (dated by TCRdb to about 2018). The sequencer was an Illumina HiSeq 2000. Genomic DNA was used as template for profiling of TCR beta VDJ combinations and CDR3 sequences. The raw public data were reprocessed by TCRdb itself: fastp quality trimming at Q25, MiXCR clonotype calling, in-frame beta chains only. Under each unique CDR3 protein, matching rows form one entry showing the most common genes and DNA. For this sample there are 150,000 to 160,000 distinct CDR3 sequences; about 54% appear just once. Of the sample, roughly 12% falls within the top ten clones. Expansion of CD8+CD57+ cells had been shown by flow cytometry in the patients chosen for sequencing. Sequencing was performed on sorted CD4+, CD8+, or CD8+CD57+ T cells (not recorded which) from PBMCs. These receptors originate from a human donor with aplastic anemia.

The table lists this clonotype with many counts. The chain recombines TRBV6-1 with TRBJ1-1; 9 bases match TRBD1. Germline-derived CDR1 and CDR2 are MNHNS and SASEGT. With 5 bases clipped from V and 4 bases from J, the junction kept 2 bases outside the gene matches. CDR3 length equals 13 residues. CDR3 nucleotides: TGTGCCAGCAGTAAGACAGGGGGCACTGAAGCTTTCTTT. Its translation: CASSKTGGTEAFF.

This clonotype was detected many times. The chain joins TRBV10-3 to TRBJ1-1, with D tentatively TRBD1 (5 bases). This CDR3 is built from 12 residues. Trimming took 2 bases from V and 7 from J, leaving 8 bases between them. CDR1 is ENHRY and CDR2 is SYGVKD in the germline V gene. The CDR3 DNA reads TGTGCCATCAGTGAGAACAGGTATGAAGCTTTCTTT. The encoded protein is CAISENRYEAFF.

This clonotype appeared many times. V usage is TRBV15 and J usage is TRBJ2-6; D gene uncertain. The CDR3 extends over 15 amino acids. V was pared by 1 base and J by 4 bases, with 8 bases between. Looked up from germline, CDR1 is LNHNV and CDR2 is YYDKDF (reference sequence). Here the CDR3 DNA reads TGTGCCACCAGCAGAGTTCCCGGGGGGGCCAACGTCCTGACTTTC. Encoded protein: CATSRVPGGANVLTF. Together with reference TRBV15 and TRBJ2-6, the CDR3 gives the full variable domain: DAMVIQNPRYQVTQFGKPVTLSCSQTLNHNVMYWYQQKSSQAPKLLFHYYDKDFNNEADTPDNFQSRRPNTSFCFLDIRSPGLGDTAMYLCATSRVPGGANVLTFGAGSRLTVL.

CDR3 coding DNA: TGTGCCATACAGGGTTCCAATCAGCCCCAGCATTTT. This translates into CAIQGSNQPQHF. The gene calls are TRBV10-3 and TRBJ1-5, with TRBD1 as a possible D gene (6 bases). Trimming cost V 9 bases and J 3 bases, with 9 bases left between them. The CDR3 contains 12 residues. The germline CDR1 and CDR2 sequences are ENHRY and SYGVKD.